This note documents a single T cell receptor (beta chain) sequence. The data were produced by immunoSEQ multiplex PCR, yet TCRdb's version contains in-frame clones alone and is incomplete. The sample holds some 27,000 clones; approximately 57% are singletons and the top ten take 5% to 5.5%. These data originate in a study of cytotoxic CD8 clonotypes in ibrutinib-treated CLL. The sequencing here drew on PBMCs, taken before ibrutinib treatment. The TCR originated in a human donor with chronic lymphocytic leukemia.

The CDR3 coding sequence is TGCAGCGCTGTGGGGGCGACAGGGTTTGACACTGAAGCTTTCTTT. It yields the protein CSAVGATGFDTEAFF. The chain recombines TRBV29-1 with TRBJ1-1; TRBD1 aligns across 7 bases. This CDR3 contains 15 residues. V lost 7 bases and J lost 3; bases outside the gene matches: 14. Germline CDR1 reads SQVTM; CDR2 reads ANQGSEA.